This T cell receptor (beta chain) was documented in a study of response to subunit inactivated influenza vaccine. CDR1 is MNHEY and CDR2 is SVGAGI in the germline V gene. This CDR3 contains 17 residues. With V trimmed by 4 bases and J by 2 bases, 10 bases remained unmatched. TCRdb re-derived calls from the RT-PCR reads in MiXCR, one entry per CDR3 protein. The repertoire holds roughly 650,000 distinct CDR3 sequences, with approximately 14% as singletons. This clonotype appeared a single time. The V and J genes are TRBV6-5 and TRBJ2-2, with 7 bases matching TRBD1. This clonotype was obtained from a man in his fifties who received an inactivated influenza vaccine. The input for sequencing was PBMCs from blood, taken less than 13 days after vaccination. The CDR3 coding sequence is TGTGCCAGCAGTTTCCCCGGGACAGCGCTTAACACCGGGGAGCTGTTTTTT. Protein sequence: CASSFPGTALNTGELFF.